This entry lists 24 T cell receptor beta chains sequenced from one sample in a study of blood T cell repertoires in COVID-19. Some clones are missing from TCRdb's copy, which holds only in-frame ones; the method was immunoSEQ multiplex PCR. Of some 140,000 clones listed, 81% are singletons. The source material was peripheral blood. The receptors derive from a woman in her sixties with active or convalescent COVID-19.

The genes are TRBV28 and TRBJ1-1; weak D call: TRBD1 (5 bases). Germline CDR1 MDHEN, CDR2 SYDVKM. Trimming pared 6 bases from V and 4 bases from J, leaving 9 bases between. This CDR3 has 12 amino acids. In DNA, the CDR3 is TGTGCCAGCAGAGACCAGGGCACTGAAGCTTTCTTT. It is translated as CASRDQGTEAFF.

The gene calls are TRBV5-6 and TRBJ2-7; D may be TRBD1 (6 bases). The CDR3 is 16 amino acids. The V end was cut by 3 bases, the J end by 2 bases, with 18 bases between. Germline-derived CDR1 and CDR2 are SGHDT and YYEEEE. The CDR3 region is CASSYLPRQAPYEQYF. The CDR3 DNA reads as TGTGCCAGCAGCTATTTACCACGACAGGCCCCCTACGAGCAGTACTTC. Combining the CDR3 with reference TRBV5-6 and TRBJ2-7 gives the whole variable domain DAGVTQSPTHLIKTRGQQVTLRCSPKSGHDTVSWYQQALGQGPQFIFQYYEEEERQRGNFPDRFSGHQFPNYSSELNVNALLLGDSALYLCASSYLPRQAPYEQYFGPGTRLTVT.

This clone has a handful of counts. The CDR3 DNA is TGTGCCAGCAGCTTAGCGAACAGGGCCGAGCAGTACGTC. This translates into CASSLANRAEQYV. The rearrangement uses TRBV7-9 and TRBJ2-7; perhaps TRBD1 as D (6 bases). Germline loops: CDR1 SEHNR, CDR2 FQNEAQ (reference sequence). Trimming removed 0 bases from V and 6 bases from J, with 9 bases in between. This CDR3 is 13 amino acids long.

The chain is built from TRBV5-5 and TRBJ2-3, with 8 bases matching TRBD2. The CDR3 sequence is 16 residues long. Germline CDR1 reads SGHKS; CDR2 reads YYEKEE (reference sequence). After removal of 4 bases from V and 4 bases from J, the junction contained 11 bases not matched to a gene. The CDR3 loop is CASSREVAGRSDTQYF. CDR3 nucleotides: TGTGCCAGCAGCCGGGAGGTAGCGGGGAGATCAGATACGCAGTATTTT. Filled out from reference TRBV5-5 and TRBJ2-3, the complete variable domain reads DAGVTQSPTHLIKTRGQQVTLRCSPISGHKSVSWYQQVLGQGPQFIFQYYEKEERGRGNFPDRFSARQFPNYSSELNVNALLLGDSALYLCASSREVAGRSDTQYFGPGTRLTVL.

The V and J genes are TRBV12-5 and TRBJ1-1; D gene ambiguous. The ends were cut back, 6 bases at V and 6 bases at J, with 11 bases in the middle. The CDR3 length is 12 residues. Per the germline V gene, CDR1 is LGHNT and CDR2 is FRNRAP. The CDR3 DNA sequence: TGTGCTAGTGGACGTGAGGGTGCTGAAGCTTTCTTT. Translating gives CASGREGAEAFF.

The genes are TRBV24-1 and TRBJ1-2, with no clear D. V was pared by 3 bases and J by 6 bases, with 10 bases between. This CDR3 spans 13 amino acids. Germline V gives CDR1 KGHDR, CDR2 SFDVKD. CDR3 DNA: TGTGCCACCAGTGATCCCTCTATGCATGGCTACACCTTC. Its protein product is CATSDPSMHGYTF.

V and J are TRBV6-5 and TRBJ2-5, with D possibly matching TRBD1 (5 bases). CDR1 is MNHEY and CDR2 is SVGAGI in the germline V gene. Between the trimmed V and J ends, which lost 2 bases and 5 bases, there was a span of 15 bases. This CDR3 has 15 residues. The CDR3 DNA reads TGTGCCAGCAGTTACGGGGCCCCCCCGAGGGAGACCCAGTACTTC. Protein sequence: CASSYGAPPRETQYF.

The chain is built from TRBV18 and TRBJ2-5; a possible D gene is TRBD1 (6 bases). Looked up from germline, CDR1 is KGHSH and CDR2 is LQKENI. The CDR3 sequence is 16 residues long. V lost 6 bases and J 4 bases, leaving 21 bases between the germline ends. The CDR3 protein is CASSSLTRGTGETQYF. CDR3 bases: TGTGCCAGCTCCAGCCTCACCAGGGGAACGGGAGAGACCCAGTACTTC.

This sequence joins TRBV7-6 and TRBJ2-7, with 11 bases that match TRBD1. Germline lookup yields CDR1 SGHVS and CDR2 FNYEAQ. The V and J ends lost 4 bases and 5 bases, in that order; junction bases with no gene match: 7. There are 15 residues in the CDR3. The CDR3 region is CASSSGQGAPHEQYF. In DNA form, the CDR3 reads TGTGCCAGCAGCTCCGGACAGGGGGCGCCCCACGAGCAGTACTTC. Filled out from reference TRBV7-6 and TRBJ2-7, the complete variable domain reads GAGVSQSPRYKVTKRGQDVALRCDPISGHVSLYWYRQALGQGPEFLTYFNYEAQQDKSGLPNDRFSAERPEGSISTLTIQRTEQRDSAMYRCASSSGQGAPHEQYFGPGTRLTVT.

This sequence joins TRBV28 and TRBJ1-1, with a weak D call TRBD1 (5 bases). Trimming shortened V by 6 bases and J by 2 bases, and 28 bases separated the two germline ends. Germline assignment: CDR1 MDHEN and CDR2 SYDVKM. The CDR3 is made up of 19 amino acids. The CDR3 region has the DNA TGTGCCAGCAGACCCTATTGGGGCACCAGTTCAGGTCGAAACACTGAAGCTTTCTTT. It is translated as CASRPYWGTSSGRNTEAFF.

The chain couples TRBV3-1 (or the pseudogene TRBV3-2) to TRBJ1-4; D perhaps matches TRBD1 (5 bases). V was pared by 3 bases and J by 8 bases, with 16 bases between. Germline values: CDR1 LGHDT, CDR2 YNNKEL (reference sequence). This CDR3 is built from 15 residues. CDR3 sequence: CASSHSRAGNEKLFF. DNA of the CDR3: TGTGCCAGCAGCCACTCCCGGGCAGGGAACGAAAAACTGTTTTTT.

Here the CDR3 reads CASSLAAEVNSPLHF. CDR3 coding DNA: TGCGCCAGCAGCTTGGCCGCGGAGGTCAATTCACCCCTCCACTTT. The chain links TRBV5-1 to TRBJ1-6; no clear D. The CDR3 sequence is 15 residues long. CDR1 is SGHRS and CDR2 is YFSETQ in the germline V gene. V lost 0 bases to trimming and J lost 7 bases, with 11 bases between them.

The rearrangement uses TRBV7-3 and TRBJ1-1; unclear D gene. Germline values: CDR1 SGHTA, CDR2 FQGTGA. This CDR3 region has 13 residues. V was pared by 0 bases and J by 7 bases, with 9 bases between. The CDR3 DNA reads TGTGCCAGCAGCTTAACCCGGGGAGGTGAAGCTTTCTTT. This encodes CASSLTRGGEAFF.

The V gene is TRBV24-1, the J gene TRBJ1-2; 7 bases are shared with TRBD1. The ends lost 4 bases at V and 6 bases at J; junction bases unmatched: 4. The CDR3 length is 13 residues. CDR1 and CDR2 from the germline V gene are KGHDR and SFDVKD. The CDR3 coding sequence is TGTGCCACCAGTGAATTTGACAGGGATGGCTACACCTTC. This translates into CATSEFDRDGYTF.

The sample holds a few counts of this clone. The genes are TRBV5-8 and TRBJ2-7; 8 nucleotides match TRBD2. Germline CDR1 and CDR2: SGHTS and YDEGEE. The CDR3 is 15 amino acids. The trim removed 4 bases at V and 3 bases at J, leaving 9 bases unmatched. As DNA, the CDR3 is TGTGCCAGCAGCCCGCTACTAGCGGATGGCTACGAGCAGTACTTC. As protein: CASSPLLADGYEQYF.

This clone was picked up a small number of times. This sequence joins TRBV5-1 and TRBJ1-2, with TRBD1 as a possible D gene (6 bases). There are 17 residues in the CDR3. Trimming left V 3 bases short and J 3 bases short, with 21 bases between. CDR1 and CDR2 (germline): SGHRS, YFSETQ. The CDR3 is CASSSPTPGERDYGYTF. CDR3 sequence (DNA): TGCGCCAGCAGCTCCCCAACCCCAGGGGAAAGGGACTATGGCTACACCTTC.

This clone was detected once. V is TRBV5-1 and J is TRBJ2-1; 10 bases are shared with TRBD2. CDR1 and CDR2 (germline): SGHRS, YFSETQ. CDR3 length: 17 residues. After removal of 4 bases from V and 7 bases from J, the junction contained 14 bases not matched to a gene. The CDR3 sequence is CASSPRTSGGPLNEQFF. CDR3 sequence (DNA): TGCGCCAGCAGCCCAAGGACTAGCGGAGGACCCTTGAATGAGCAGTTCTTC.

The CDR3 region has the DNA TGTGCCAGCAGCCAAGGACAGCTCGGAGCCGATACGCAGTATTTT. Its translation is CASSQGQLGADTQYF. V gene TRBV4-2 combines with J gene TRBJ2-3, with D possibly matching TRBD1 (5 bases). The CDR3 contains 15 residues. Between the trimmed V and J ends, which lost 1 base and 6 bases, there was a span of 14 bases. The V gene's germline CDR1 is LGHNA and CDR2 YNFKEQ.

In DNA form, the CDR3 reads TGTGCCAGCAGCTCGTTCTCCACTGAAGCTTTCTTT. Amino acid sequence: CASSSFSTEAFF. The chain combines TRBV5-6 with TRBJ1-1; D is undetermined. CDR1 SGHDT and CDR2 YYEEEE come from the germline V gene. V gave up 3 bases and J gave up 4 bases, with 7 bases separating them. There are 12 residues in the CDR3.

The chain recombines TRBV5-1 with TRBJ1-5; D may be TRBD1 (6 bases). Looked up from germline, CDR1 is SGHRS and CDR2 is YFSETQ. V was shortened by 0 bases and J by 6 bases, with 10 bases between the two germline ends. The CDR3 sequence is 14 residues long. CDR3 residues: CASSLEGGSQPQHF. For the CDR3, the DNA is TGCGCCAGCAGCTTGGAGGGGGGGAGTCAGCCCCAGCATTTT. Variable domain in full (rest from reference TRBV5-1 and TRBJ1-5): KAGVTQTPRYLIKTRGQQVTLSCSPISGHRSVSWYQQTPGQGLQFLFEYFSETQRNKGNFPGRFSGRQFSNSRSEMNVSTLELGDSALYLCASSLEGGSQPQHFGDGTRLSIL.

The chain couples TRBV28 to TRBJ2-1; TRBD2 matches at 8 bases. The CDR3 covers 15 residues. Germline V lookup: CDR1 MDHEN, CDR2 SYDVKM. The V and J ends lost 5 bases and 5 bases, in that order; junction bases with no gene match: 8. CDR3 in DNA: TGTGCCAGCAGTCGTACTAGCGGAGTAAACAATGAGCAGTTCTTC. Translated: CASSRTSGVNNEQFF.

The chain uses TRBV11-2 and TRBJ1-6; 10 bases align to TRBD1. The CDR3 loop spans 17 amino acids. Germline CDR1 SGHAT, CDR2 FQNNGV. The V and J ends lost 5 bases and 4 bases, in that order; junction bases with no gene match: 8. The DNA of the CDR3 is TGTGCCAGCAGCACCTCGAGGACAGGGGGATATAATTCACCCCTCCACTTT. Amino acids: CASSTSRTGGYNSPLHF.

The gene calls are TRBV6-5 and TRBJ1-1; perhaps TRBD1 as D (6 bases). This CDR3 region has 13 residues. Per germline, CDR1 MNHEY and CDR2 SVGAGI. Trimming took 10 bases from V and 4 from J, leaving 16 bases between them. CDR3 nucleotides: TGTGCCACCACACCGGGACACTCCACTGAAGCTTTCTTT. This gives the protein CATTPGHSTEAFF.

This clone was picked up one time. The chain is built from TRBV4-1 and TRBJ1-3; TRBD1 matches at 10 bases. V gave up 0 bases and J gave up 2 bases; unmatched junction bases: 1. The CDR3 covers 16 residues. CDR1 and CDR2 (germline): MGHRA, YSYEKL. The CDR3 nucleotides are TGCGCCAGCAGCCAAGAGGGACAGGGGCCTGGAAACACCATATATTTT. Translated: CASSQEGQGPGNTIYF.